These 19 T cell receptor beta chains were all obtained from the same sample, sequenced in a study of T cells in Graves' hyperthyroidism and ophthalmopathy. Authors of the study amplified TCR beta CDR3 regions from RNA transcripts. The HTBI set primed first-round TCR CDR3 RT-PCR. TCRdb itself ran the multiplex PCR reads through MiXCR, one entry per CDR3 protein. The sample yields under 300,000 distinct CDR3 sequences, 12% to 15% seen once. Sequencing input: blood. The receptors derive from a woman in her 40s with Graves' hyperthyroidism.

At least ten counts were recorded for this clonotype. The chain has TRBV6-1 and TRBJ2-1, with 11 bases matching TRBD2. Germline CDR1 and CDR2: MNHNS and SASEGT. J lost 2 bases, V lost 4 bases, and 4 bases had no gene match. CDR3 size: 16 residues. The CDR3 loop is CASSVTSGSTYNEQFF. DNA of the CDR3: TGTGCCAGCAGTGTTACTAGCGGGAGTACCTACAATGAGCAGTTCTTC.

This chain links TRBV19 with TRBJ1-5, with TRBD1 as a possible D gene (6 bases). The CDR3 covers 15 residues. V lost 3 bases and J lost 8, with 17 bases in between. Germline loops: CDR1 LNHDA, CDR2 SQIVND (reference sequence). CDR3 coding DNA: TGTGCCAGTAGTATTACAGGGAGTGCCTCTGAGCCCCAGCATTTT. Its translation: CASSITGSASEPQHF.

This clonotype was picked up many times. The V gene is TRBV2, the J gene TRBJ2-5, with 10 bases aligning to TRBD1. Germline V CDR1 and CDR2: SNHLY, FYNNEI. CDR3 length: 15 residues. The J segment lost 1 base and the V segment lost 3 bases, leaving 2 bases of the junction unmatched. The CDR3 bases are TGTGCCAGCAGTGAGTGGGACAGGGGCCAAGAGACCCAGTACTTC. Its protein is CASSEWDRGQETQYF.

At least ten counts were recorded for this clonotype. The J gene is TRBJ1-5, the V gene TRBV28; no definite D call. Trimming shortened V by 6 bases and J by 5 bases, and 5 bases separated the two germline ends. The CDR3 runs to 11 residues. CDR1 MDHEN and CDR2 SYDVKM come from the germline V gene. CDR3 nucleotides: TGTGCCAGCAGGGATGATCAGCCCCAGCATTTT. This translates into CASRDDQPQHF.

At least ten counts were recorded for this clonotype. One junction end disagrees with the germline gene, perhaps due to a read error. The CDR3 bases are TGCGCGAGGAGCTCTGGAAACACCATATATTTT. Translating it yields CARSSGNTIYF. The chain is built from TRBV12-3 or TRBV12-4 and TRBJ1-3; D gene uncertain. CDR3 length: 11 residues.

This clonotype appeared many times. The CDR3 here is CASSQNREAFF. As DNA, the CDR3 is TGTGCCAGCAGCCAAAATAGGGAAGCTTTCTTT. The chain uses TRBV3-1 and TRBJ1-1; D uncertain. Trimming removed 2 bases from V and 8 bases from J, with 6 bases in between. The CDR3 spans 11 residues. The germline gives CDR1 LGHDT, CDR2 YNNKEL (reference sequence). The full variable domain, its missing parts supplied by reference TRBV3-1 and TRBJ1-1, is DTAVSQTPKYLVTQMGNDKSIKCEQNLGHDTMYWYKQDSKKFLKIMFSYNNKELIINETVPNRFSPKSPDKAHLNLHINSLELGDSAVYFCASSQNREAFFGQGTRLTVV.

This clonotype was found many times. The V and J genes are TRBV6-1 and TRBJ2-7; TRBD1 matches 10 bases. The length of the CDR3 is 14 residues. V was clipped by 6 bases and J by 2 bases; unmatched bases: 4. Per the germline V gene, CDR1 is MNHNS and CDR2 is SASEGT. DNA of the CDR3: TGTGCCAGCAGCCGGGGACAGGGGACCTACGAGCAGTACTTC. It specifies CASSRGQGTYEQYF.

The rearrangement links TRBV10-3 to TRBJ1-3, with D uncertain. Trimming took off 6 bases at V and 3 bases at J, with 6 bases between the two ends. The V gene's germline CDR1 is ENHRY and CDR2 SYGVKD. CDR3 size: 12 residues. The CDR3 DNA reads as TGTGCCATCAGCCTCGATGGAAACACCATATATTTT. This encodes CAISLDGNTIYF.

This clonotype has at least ten counts. The chain recombines TRBV4-1 with TRBJ2-2; D unresolved. Germline V gene lookup returns CDR1 MGHRA and CDR2 YSYEKL. The length of the CDR3 is 18 residues. The V end was cut by 1 base, the J end by 0 bases, with 15 bases between. CDR3 in amino acids: CASSQGRTAFANTGELFF. The CDR3 nucleotides read TGCGCCAGCAGCCAAGGCCGGACCGCCTTCGCGAACACCGGGGAGCTGTTTTTT.

This clonotype was observed at least ten times. The chain joins TRBV27 to TRBJ2-7; a possible D gene is TRBD2 (5 bases). V gave up 5 bases and J gave up 5 bases, with 13 bases separating them. Germline V gene data show CDR1 as MNHEY and CDR2 as SMNVEV (reference sequence). The CDR3 runs 13 residues. CDR3 region: CASSPDWGDEQYF. The CDR3 DNA is TGTGCCAGCAGTCCGGACTGGGGTGACGAGCAGTACTTC.

This clonotype was counted at least ten times. The chain links TRBV11-2 to TRBJ1-5, with D possibly matching TRBD1 (5 bases). CDR3 length: 15 amino acids. Trimming took off 5 bases at V and 2 bases at J, with 13 bases between the two ends. Germline V gene sequence: CDR1 SGHAT, CDR2 FQNNGV. The CDR3, as DNA: TGTGCCAGCAGCGGCGGGACGTCGGGCAATCAGCCCCAGCATTTT. It encodes CASSGGTSGNQPQHF.

This clonotype was counted ten times or more. The chain carries TRBV3-1 and TRBJ1-1; 9 bases agree with TRBD1. V was clipped by 4 bases and J by 4 bases; unmatched bases: 7. This CDR3 has 15 amino acids. The germline V gene has CDR1 LGHDT and CDR2 YNNKEL (reference sequence). The CDR3: CASSLPGQGLTEAFF. For the CDR3, the DNA is TGTGCCAGCAGCCTTCCGGGACAGGGCCTCACTGAAGCTTTCTTT.

The chain links TRBV25-1 to TRBJ1-2; D gene unclear. CDR1 and CDR2 (germline): MGHDK, SYGVNS. The CDR3 has 13 amino acids. The V and J ends lost 5 bases and 3 bases respectively, with 10 bases between them. CDR3 protein: CASSLRRDYGYTF. The CDR3 nucleotides are TGTGCCAGCAGTTTAAGGCGCGACTATGGCTACACCTTC.

This clonotype has a count of ten or more. The V gene is TRBV30, the J gene TRBJ1-5; tentative D call: TRBD1 (5 bases). This CDR3 has 12 amino acids. Germline V gene lookup returns CDR1 GTSNPN and CDR2 SVGIG (reference sequence). Trimming pared 5 bases from V and 6 bases from J, leaving 11 bases between. CDR3 DNA sequence: TGTGCCTGGTCAACCAGGGTTCAGCCCCAGCATTTT. Translation gives CAWSTRVQPQHF.

This clonotype came up many times. The rearrangement uses TRBV6-5 and TRBJ1-4; no reliable D call. Per germline, CDR1 MNHEY and CDR2 SVGAGI. This CDR3 is built from 14 residues. V was trimmed by 2 bases and J by 5 bases, leaving 9 bases between them. The CDR3 DNA is TGTGCCAGCAGTTACGTGGGTGAAAATGAAAAACTGTTTTTT. It encodes CASSYVGENEKLFF.

This clonotype has ten or more counts. CDR3: CASSLKAGAAGERQFF. The CDR3 DNA sequence: TGTGCCAGCAGCTTAAAGGCGGGGGCGGCGGGAGAAAGGCAGTTCTTC. The chain combines TRBV13 with TRBJ2-1; the D gene is possibly TRBD2 (7 bases). The CDR3 covers 16 residues. Trimming pared 2 bases from V and 12 bases from J, leaving 23 bases between. Germline V gene sequence: CDR1 PRHDT, CDR2 FYEKMQ (reference sequence).

This clonotype was recorded at least ten times. V gene TRBV29-1 combines with J gene TRBJ2-3; possible D gene TRBD2, 6 bases. The V end lost 3 bases, the J end lost 0 bases, and 7 bases lay between the germline ends. The CDR3 runs to 13 residues. CDR1 is SQVTM, CDR2 ANQGSEA, per germline. This CDR3 is CSVEGLSTDTQYF. The CDR3 DNA reads as TGCAGCGTTGAGGGACTCAGCACAGATACGCAGTATTTT.

This clonotype appeared a few times. The chain employs TRBV15 and TRBJ2-5; TRBD1 might be the D (6 bases). This CDR3 region has 13 residues. The ends were cut back, 10 bases at V and 2 bases at J, with 14 bases in the middle. Germline V gives CDR1 LNHNV, CDR2 YYDKDF (reference sequence). The chain's CDR3 is CASKGEGQETQYF. The CDR3 DNA reads as TGTGCCAGTAAGGGGGAAGGGCAAGAGACCCAGTACTTC.

For this clonotype: The junction does not match germline at one end; this may be a read error. The chain links TRBV19 to TRBJ2-1; D may be TRBD1 (5 bases). CDR1 and CDR2 from the germline V gene are LNHDA and SQIVND (reference sequence). The CDR3 covers 14 residues. Written as DNA, the CDR3 is TGTGCCAGTAGTATCAGGGCCGGCTACAATAAGCAGTTCTTC. It encodes CASSIRAGYNKQFF.